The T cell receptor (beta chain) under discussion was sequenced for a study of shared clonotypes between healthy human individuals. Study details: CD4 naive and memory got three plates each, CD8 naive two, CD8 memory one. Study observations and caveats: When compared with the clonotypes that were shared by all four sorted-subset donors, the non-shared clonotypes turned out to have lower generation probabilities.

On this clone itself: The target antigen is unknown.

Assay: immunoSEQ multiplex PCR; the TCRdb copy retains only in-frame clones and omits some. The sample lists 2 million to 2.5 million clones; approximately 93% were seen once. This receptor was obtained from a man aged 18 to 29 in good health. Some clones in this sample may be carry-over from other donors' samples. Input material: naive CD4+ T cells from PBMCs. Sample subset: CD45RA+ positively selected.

In DNA form, the CDR3 reads TGTGCCAGCAGTCCGGGACTAGCGGGGAGGACCTTCCACGAGCAGTACTTC. It specifies CASSPGLAGRTFHEQYF. V usage is TRBV27 and J usage is TRBJ2-7, with 13 bases identical to TRBD2. Germline-derived CDR1 and CDR2 are MNHEY and SMNVEV (reference sequence). The trim removed 5 bases at V and 5 bases at J, leaving 12 bases unmatched. The length of the CDR3 is 17 residues.